This TCR beta chain originates from a study of T cell repertoires in cytomegalovirus infection (dated by TCRdb to the late 2010s). Notes on the research overall: Recently identified HLA-C-restricted CMV epitopes, whose presentation resists viral immunomodulation, were targeted by peptide stimulations together with well-studied HLA-B-restricted epitopes. Donor HLA type was relevant to the analysis, because carriage of CMV infection together with the matching HLA type was indicated by public TCR beta signatures.

Comments on this clonotype: Its antigen is not yet known. Nothing much larger sits one base from this clone, and base qualities are not available.

V has 10 bases trimmed and J has 3 bases trimmed; junction bases matching no gene number 15. For CDR1 and CDR2, the germline V gene lists MDHEN and SYDVKM. The CDR3 measures 16 amino acids from cysteine to phenylalanine. The sequence is cut down to CDR3 DNA, 48 bases in frame from base 1. The treatment or condition label for this specimen denotes: in vitro stimulation with specific CMV peptide epitopes to enrich CMV-specific T cells. Sequencing instrument: Illumina HiSeq 1500. TCRdb applied fastp at Q25 and MiXCR to the public reads, then kept only in-frame beta chains. Records with the same CDR3 protein are collapsed into one entry carrying the most frequent genes and DNA. The table for this sample lists roughly 150,000 distinct CDR3 sequences; roughly 20% of them were counted only once. The leading ten clones occupy under 30% of the sample. The paper's findings and limits, for the study overall: The ex vivo response was dominated by HLA-C-restricted CMV-specific TCR beta clonotypes, which also provided the single most frequent clonotype in two of eight donors. Cumulative frequency of public TCR beta family members discriminated carriers of CMV infection plus the relevant HLA type in this cohort and an independent roughly 330-donor cohort.

The clonotype originates from a human donor in good health (CMV status not recorded). Some clones in this sample may be carry-over from other donors' samples. Here the sequenced sample was CD8+ T cells from cultured PBMCs, taken from culture after CMV antigen stimulation. Recombination joined TRBV28 with TRBJ2-1, with TRBD1 matching 7 junction bases. The CDR3 in this case is CANSPGTEIHYNEQFF. The DNA sequence is as follows: TGTGCCAACAGCCCCGGGACAGAGATTCACTACAATGAGCAGTTCTTC.